These T cell receptor beta chains were read from a single sample in a study of blood T cell repertoires in COVID-19. Using immunoSEQ multiplex PCR, the repertoire was profiled, and TCRdb retains in-frame clones only, with some absent. This sample carries about 190,000 clones, roughly 84% of them seen once, and the ten largest clones take roughly 10%. The sample taken for sequencing was peripheral blood. These TCRs come from a woman aged 80 or over with active or convalescent COVID-19. The CDR3 runs from the conserved cysteine through the conserved F or W. The D gene is left open where the match is weak. A clone size is listed for some rows: how often the clone was seen (once, few, many), or a class if it is expanded.

>TRBV2|TRBJ1-2|-|TRBD1
TGTGCCAGCAGTGATTCGGGACAGATCTATGGCTACACCTTC
CASSDSGQIYGYTF
>TRBV3-1/TRBV3-2|TRBJ1-4|once|-
TGTGCCAGCAGCCAAGGCCCACTGTATAATGAAAAACTGTTTTTT
CASSQGPLYNEKLFF
>TRBV7-8|TRBJ2-3|-|TRBD2
TGTGCCAGCAGCTCGGGACTAGCTCTTAGGACAGATACGCAGTATTTT
CASSSGLALRTDTQYF
>TRBV5-1|TRBJ2-1|-|-
TGCGCCAGCAGCTCCGGACAGTCAGAAGTTAGTGAGCAGTTCTTC
CASSSGQSEVSEQFF
>TRBV28|TRBJ2-5|-|-
TGTGCCAGCAGTTTAAGGCTGGAGACAGGCCCAGAGACCCAGTACTTC
CASSLRLETGPETQYF
>TRBV5-1|TRBJ2-7|-|TRBD1
TGCGCCAGCAGCGCACAGGGGACGGACGAGCAGTACTTC
CASSAQGTDEQYF
>TRBV4-1|TRBJ2-7|-|TRBD1
TGCGCCAGCAGCCAAGATCGACAGGGAACCCCCTACGAGCAGTACTTC
CASSQDRQGTPYEQYF
>TRBV29-1|TRBJ1-5|-|TRBD1
TGCAGCGTTGGCGACAGGGCGGATCAGCCCCAGCATTTT
CSVGDRADQPQHF
>TRBV9|TRBJ1-3|-|-
TGTGCCAGCAGCGATATGGGGGGGACTGGAAACACCATATATTTT
CASSDMGGTGNTIYF
>TRBV24-1|TRBJ2-1|-|TRBD2
TGTGCCACCAGTGATCCAGGGGTAGCGGGAGGAGGAGAGCAGTTCTTC
CATSDPGVAGGGEQFF
>TRBV6-1|TRBJ1-5|-|TRBD1
TGTGCCAGCAGTGATGACAGGGGGGTATTTCAGCCCCAGCATTTT
CASSDDRGVFQPQHF
>TRBV6-5|TRBJ2-1|-|TRBD2
TGTGCCAGCACGGGGGCTAGCGGGAGAGCTGAGCAGTTCTTC
CASTGASGRAEQFF
>TRBV28|TRBJ2-7|-|TRBD2
TGTGCCAGCAGTTTATGGATTAGCGGGAACTACGAGCAGTACTTC
CASSLWISGNYEQYF
>TRBV2|TRBJ1-3|-|TRBD1
TGTGCCAGCAGTTCGGACAGGGCTGGAAACACCATATATTTT
CASSSDRAGNTIYF
>TRBV25-1|TRBJ1-1|-|-
TGTGCCAGCAGTGACGTAGGACAGACCACTGAAGCTTTCTTT
CASSDVGQTTEAFF
>TRBV5-3|TRBJ2-1|-|TRBD2
TGTGCCAGAAGCTTGGGCGCGACTAGCGGAGACAATGAGCAGTTCTTC
CARSLGATSGDNEQFF
>TRBV11-3|TRBJ2-1|-|TRBD2
TGTGCCAGCAGCTCCTCTCTGTTAGCGGGGATCAATGAGCAGTTCTTC
CASSSSLLAGINEQFF
>TRBV5-4|TRBJ1-2|-|-
TGTGCCAGTTCGGAGACAGGTATTAACTATGGCTACACCTTC
CASSETGINYGYTF
>TRBV19|TRBJ1-1|once|-
TGTGCCAGTAGTATAGGCGGGGAAGGGTCGACTGAAGCTTTCTTT
CASSIGGEGSTEAFF
>TRBV6-4|TRBJ2-2|-|TRBD2
TGTGCCAGCAGTGAACAGGCGGGACTAGCGGGAGTGACCGGGGAGCTGTTTTTT
CASSEQAGLAGVTGELFF
>TRBV12-3/TRBV12-4|TRBJ2-2|-|TRBD1
TGTGCCAGCACCCTGACAGGGTTCGGGGAGCTGTTTTTT
CASTLTGFGELFF
>TRBV9|TRBJ2-5|-|TRBD1
TGTGCCAGCAGCCACGGACAGGGGGGTAGGGAGACCCAGTACTTC
CASSHGQGGRETQYF
>TRBV30|TRBJ1-2|-|TRBD1
TGTGCCTGGAGTGTACGAGGGGGACAGGGGATAGGTCGTACTGGCTACACCTTC
CAWSVRGGQGIGRTGYTF
>TRBV20-1|TRBJ1-3|-|TRBD1
TGCAGTGCTAGTATGACAGGGTTTATTGGAAACACCATATATTTT
CSASMTGFIGNTIYF
>TRBV5-1|TRBJ2-2|-|TRBD2
TGCGCCAGCAGCTTGAGGGAGGGCGCCGGGGAGCTGTTTTTT
CASSLREGAGELFF
>TRBV5-1|TRBJ2-5|-|-
TGCGCCAGCAGCTTGGACTACCAAGAGACCCAGTACTTC
CASSLDYQETQYF
>TRBV2|TRBJ1-1|-|-
TGTGCCAGCAGCGCTTCTGGACAGCAGAACACTGAAGCTTTCTTT
CASSASGQQNTEAFF